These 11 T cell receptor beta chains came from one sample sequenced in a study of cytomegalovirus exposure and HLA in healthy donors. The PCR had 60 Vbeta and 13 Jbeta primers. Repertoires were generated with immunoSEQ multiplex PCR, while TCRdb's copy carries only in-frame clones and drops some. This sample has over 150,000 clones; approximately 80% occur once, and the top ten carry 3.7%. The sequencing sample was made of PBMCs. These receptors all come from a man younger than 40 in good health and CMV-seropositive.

In DNA form, the CDR3 reads TGTGCCAGCAGCTTCAGAAGCGGGAGACAATACAATGAGCAGTTCTTC. As protein: CASSFRSGRQYNEQFF. This chain links TRBV5-4 with TRBJ2-1, with TRBD2 matching over 8 bases. The CDR3 has 16 residues. Trimming cost V 2 bases and J 4 bases; bases outside gene matches: 8. CDR1 is SGHNT, CDR2 YYREEE, per germline (reference sequence).

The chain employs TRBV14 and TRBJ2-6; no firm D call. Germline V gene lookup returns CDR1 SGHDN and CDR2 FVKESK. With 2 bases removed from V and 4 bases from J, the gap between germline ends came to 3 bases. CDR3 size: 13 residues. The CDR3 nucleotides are TGTGCCAGCAGCCAACTAGGGGCCAACGTCCTGACTTTC. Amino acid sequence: CASSQLGANVLTF.

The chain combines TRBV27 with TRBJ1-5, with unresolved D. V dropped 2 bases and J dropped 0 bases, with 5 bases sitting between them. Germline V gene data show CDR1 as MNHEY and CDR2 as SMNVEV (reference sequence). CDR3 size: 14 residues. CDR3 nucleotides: TGTGCCAGCAGTTTACGGTCTAGCAATCAGCCCCAGCATTTT. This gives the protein CASSLRSSNQPQHF.

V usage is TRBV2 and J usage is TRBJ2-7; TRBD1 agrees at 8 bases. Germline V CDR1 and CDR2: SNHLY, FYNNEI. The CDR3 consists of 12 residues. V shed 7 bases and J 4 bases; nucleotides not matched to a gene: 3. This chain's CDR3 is CASNGQGYEQYF. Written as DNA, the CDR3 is TGTGCCAGCAATGGACAGGGATACGAGCAGTACTTC.

CDR3 coding DNA: TGTGCCAGCAGTTTTTATGGCAATCAGCCCCAGCATTTT. Amino acids: CASSFYGNQPQHF. The chain recombines TRBV27 with TRBJ1-5; no firm D call. The CDR3 consists of 13 residues. Germline V gives CDR1 MNHEY, CDR2 SMNVEV (reference sequence). With 3 bases removed from V and 2 bases from J, the gap between germline ends came to 5 bases.

CDR3 loop: CASRRDRGEKLFF. The DNA of the CDR3 is TGTGCCAGCAGGCGGGACAGGGGGGAAAAACTGTTTTTT. The V call is TRBV6-1, the J call TRBJ1-4, with 11 bases that match TRBD1. The CDR3 has 13 residues. Trimming at V came to 6 bases and at J to 8 bases, leaving 2 bases not matched to a gene. Germline V gives CDR1 MNHNS, CDR2 SASEGT.

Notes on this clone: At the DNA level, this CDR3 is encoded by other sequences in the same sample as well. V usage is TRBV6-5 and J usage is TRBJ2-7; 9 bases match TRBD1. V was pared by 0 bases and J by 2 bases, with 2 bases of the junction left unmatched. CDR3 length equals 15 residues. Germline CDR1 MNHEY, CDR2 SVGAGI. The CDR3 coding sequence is TGTGCCAGCAGTTACTCCGGGACAGGGACCTACGAGCAGTACTTC. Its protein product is CASSYSGTGTYEQYF.

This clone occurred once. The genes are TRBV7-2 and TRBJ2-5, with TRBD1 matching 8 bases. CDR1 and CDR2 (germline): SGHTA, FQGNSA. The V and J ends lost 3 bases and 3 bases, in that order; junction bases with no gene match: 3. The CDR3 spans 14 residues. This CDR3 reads CASSLGTGEETQYF. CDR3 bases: TGTGCCAGCAGCTTGGGGACAGGAGAAGAGACCCAGTACTTC. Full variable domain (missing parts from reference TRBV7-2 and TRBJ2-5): GAGVSQSPSNKVTEKGKDVELRCDPISGHTALYWYRQSLGQGLEFLIYFQGNSAPDKSGLPSDRFSAERTGGSVSTLTIQRTQQEDSAVYLCASSLGTGEETQYFGPGTRLLVL.

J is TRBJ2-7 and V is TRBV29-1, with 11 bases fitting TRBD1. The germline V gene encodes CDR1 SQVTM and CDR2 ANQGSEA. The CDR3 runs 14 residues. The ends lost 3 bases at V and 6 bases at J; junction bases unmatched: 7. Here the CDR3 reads CSVEGWTGGFEQYF. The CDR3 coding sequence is TGCAGCGTTGAGGGCTGGACAGGGGGCTTCGAGCAGTACTTC.

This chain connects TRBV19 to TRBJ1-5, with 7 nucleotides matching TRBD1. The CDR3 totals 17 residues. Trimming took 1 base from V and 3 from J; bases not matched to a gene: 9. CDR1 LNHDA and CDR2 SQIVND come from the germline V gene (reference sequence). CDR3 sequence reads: CASSIGRGTVSNQPQHF. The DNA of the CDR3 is TGTGCCAGTAGTATAGGACGAGGGACAGTTTCCAATCAGCCCCAGCATTTT.

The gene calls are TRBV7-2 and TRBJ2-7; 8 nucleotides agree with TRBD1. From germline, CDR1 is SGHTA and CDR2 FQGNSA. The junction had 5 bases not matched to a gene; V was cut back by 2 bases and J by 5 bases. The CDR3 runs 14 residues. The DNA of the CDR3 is TGTGCCAGCAGCTTATTGAACAGGGGGAACGAGCAGTACTTC. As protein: CASSLLNRGNEQYF.